This T cell receptor (beta chain) was recovered during a study of blood T cell repertoires in COVID-19 (dated by TCRdb to 2018 to 2020). About the study as a whole: The collaborator samples originated in the United States, Italy and Spain and spanned the acute and convalescent phases of COVID-19. The material from the prospective study consisted of cDNA or gDNA derived from T cells, B-cell-depleted T cells, or PBMCs. Deeply sampled blood TCRbeta repertoires from subjects exposed to, actively infected with, or recovered from COVID-19 were included in the dataset. The sample metadata nearly always contained a de-identified subject ID, COVID-19 status, age in years and sex. Where available, HLA class I and class II types were obtained from metadata supplied by the sample provider rather than from assay-based typing. The repertoires were made available in a free public database intended to serve as a resource for research on the immune response to SARS-CoV-2. The samples were drawn from two sources: the first 160 participants of the ongoing ImmuneRACE study, and over 950 subjects contributed by 6 global collaborators. General findings and caveats noted by the study authors: How much clinical and demographic metadata was included differed by source and by participant, and the metadata was provided uncurated.

One collaborating source in Seattle enrolled patients while the patients were actively infected and followed the patients over time throughout the course of disease. Collaborating institutions collected whole blood in K2EDTA tubes following their own protocols. For TCRbeta analysis, collaborators shipped samples in one of three forms: frozen whole blood, isolated PBMCs, or DNA extracted from either of those sample types. V is clipped by 4 bases and J by 0 bases, and the sequence between their germline boundaries is 10 bases long. The CDR3 contains 15 residues, cysteine and phenylalanine counted. The CDR3 DNA has 45 bases and is translated from base 1. Sequences SGHVS (CDR1) and FQNEAQ (CDR2) are obtained from the germline V gene. A word on this clone: The target of this receptor is not known. No much larger clonotype is one base removed from it; base qualities were not supplied.

The immunoSEQ Assay, a bias-controlled multiplex PCR, was used to amplify TCRbeta CDR3 regions from genomic DNA. From the authors' description of their analysis: Within the assay, amplification of reference gene primers was used to estimate how many nucleated cells each sample contained. To quantify the absolute abundance of each unique TCRbeta CDR3 rearrangement, sequence reads were collapsed and filtered. Productive Simpson clonality was computed per sample as the square root of Simpson's diversity index over productive rearrangements. Not all clones reach the TCRdb copy of this immuneACCESS table, which keeps in-frame sequences only. Checked studies attribute under half of the gap to unresolved V genes and leave the rest unexplained. That table gives V, J and clone size, and the DNA gave D and trimming. For this sample there are 350,000 or so clones; more than 70% appear just once. Of the sample, approximately 4.1% is held by the ten largest clones.

The specimen sequenced was peripheral blood. The clonotype originates from a woman aged 55-70 years with COVID-19, enrolled during active disease. The rearrangement combines TRBV7-8 with TRBJ1-5; TRBD1 is perhaps the D gene, given 5 matching bases. This receptor carries the CDR3 CASSSGTYSNQPQHF. The DNA sequence is as follows: TGTGCCAGCAGCTCAGGGACTTATAGCAATCAGCCCCAGCATTTT.